This T cell receptor (beta chain) was sequenced for a study of beta chain features in type 1 diabetes. Study overall: Patients shared similar age, gender and cell yields with healthy donors.

With 5 bases removed from V and 5 bases from J, the gap between germline ends came to 22 bases. CDR1 is LGHNA, CDR2 YSLEER, per germline. The CDR3 length is 17 residues. The investigators reverse transcribed all of the isolated RNA, so they sequenced expressed TCRB transcripts. Clones were sequenced by immunoSEQ multiplex PCR, and TCRdb holds only the in-frame ones, with some missing. The table includes hundreds of thousands of clones, 11% to 15% detected once. In its sample, this clone was seen many times. The V gene is TRBV4-3, the J gene TRBJ2-1; perhaps D is TRBD1 or TRBD2 (5 bases each). Source material: central memory CD4+ T cells from blood. The receptor comes from a man younger than 40 in good health. The CDR3 DNA sequence: TGCGCCAGCAGCGTCCAACCGGGGCCATTATCTAACAATGAGCAGTTCTTC. It yields the protein CASSVQPGPLSNNEQFF.